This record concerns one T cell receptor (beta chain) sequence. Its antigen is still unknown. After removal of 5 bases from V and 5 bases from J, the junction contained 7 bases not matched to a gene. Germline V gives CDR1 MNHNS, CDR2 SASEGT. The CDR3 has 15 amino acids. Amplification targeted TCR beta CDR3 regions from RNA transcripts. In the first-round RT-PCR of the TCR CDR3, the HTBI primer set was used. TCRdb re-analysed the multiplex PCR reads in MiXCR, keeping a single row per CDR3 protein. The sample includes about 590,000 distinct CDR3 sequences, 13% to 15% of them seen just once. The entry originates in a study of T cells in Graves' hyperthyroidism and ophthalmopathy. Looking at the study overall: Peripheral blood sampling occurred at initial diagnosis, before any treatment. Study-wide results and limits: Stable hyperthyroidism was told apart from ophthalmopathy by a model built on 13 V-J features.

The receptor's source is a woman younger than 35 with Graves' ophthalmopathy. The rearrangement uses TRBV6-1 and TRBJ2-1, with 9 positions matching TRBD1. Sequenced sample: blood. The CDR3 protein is CASSSEQGAHNEQFF. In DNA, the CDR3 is TGTGCCAGCAGTTCCGAACAGGGGGCCCACAATGAGCAGTTCTTC.